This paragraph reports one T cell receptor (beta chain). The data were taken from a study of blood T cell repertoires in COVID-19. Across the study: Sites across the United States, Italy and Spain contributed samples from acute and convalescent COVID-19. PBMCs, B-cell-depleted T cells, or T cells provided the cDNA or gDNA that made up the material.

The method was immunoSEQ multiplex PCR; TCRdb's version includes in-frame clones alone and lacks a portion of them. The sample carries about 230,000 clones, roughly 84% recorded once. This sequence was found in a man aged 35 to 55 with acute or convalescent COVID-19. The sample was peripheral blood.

CDR3 bases: TGTGCCATCAGTGAGTCTACGGGGGTAGAGGATACGCAGTATTTT. This encodes CAISESTGVEDTQYF. This sequence joins TRBV10-3 and TRBJ2-3, with D perhaps matching TRBD2 (6 bases). The CDR3 runs 15 residues. Deletions cut 0 bases from V and 6 bases from J, with 13 bases between. Germline loops: CDR1 ENHRY, CDR2 SYGVKD.